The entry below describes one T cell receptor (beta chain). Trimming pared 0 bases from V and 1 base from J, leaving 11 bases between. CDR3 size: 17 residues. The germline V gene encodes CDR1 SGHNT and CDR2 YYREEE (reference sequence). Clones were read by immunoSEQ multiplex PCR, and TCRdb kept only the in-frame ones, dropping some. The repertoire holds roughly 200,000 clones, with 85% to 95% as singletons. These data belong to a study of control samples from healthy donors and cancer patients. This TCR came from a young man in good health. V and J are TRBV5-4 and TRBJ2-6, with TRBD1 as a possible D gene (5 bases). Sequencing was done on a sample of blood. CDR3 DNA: TGTGCCAGCAGCTTGGGAGACACAGGATCTGGGGCCAACGTCCTGACTTTC. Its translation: CASSLGDTGSGANVLTF.